A selection of T cell receptor beta chains follows, all from one sample in a study of patients and donors after allogeneic stem cell transplantation. TCRdb re-analysed the RT-PCR reads in MiXCR, keeping a single row per CDR3 protein. The repertoire has approximately 170,000 distinct CDR3 sequences, more than 20% of them found once; the top ten carry 25% to 30%. The material sequenced was blood, either unsorted or a sorted T cell fraction (not recorded which). Receptors originate from a human donor who was either an allogeneic HSCT recipient or a stem cell or donor lymphocyte infusion donor (not recorded which). It is not recorded whose cells these are; they may come from a transplant donor. CDR3s include the opening cysteine and the closing phenylalanine or tryptophan. The D gene is left open where the match is weak. Clone sizes are given selectively: once, few, many, or a class where the clone is expanded.

length,V,D,J,size,CDR3,DNA
14,TRBV18,TRBD1,TRBJ1-1,few,CASSAGTGGPEAFF,TGTGCCAGCTCAGCCGGGACAGGGGGACCTGAAGCTTTCTTT
13,TRBV12-3/TRBV12-4,TRBD1,TRBJ2-5,.,CATKGAWKETQYF,TGTGCCACCAAGGGGGCGTGGAAAGAGACCCAGTACTTC
14,TRBV7-9,.,TRBJ1-2,.,CASSLSGTLGGYTF,TGTGCCAGCAGCTTATCCGGGACCCTCGGGGGCTACACCTTC
15,TRBV20-1,TRBD1,TRBJ2-7,few,CSARADRGFSYEQYF,TGCAGTGCTAGAGCCGACAGGGGATTCTCCTACGAGCAGTACTTC
13,TRBV7-2,.,TRBJ1-2,.,CASSVGDLGGYTF,TGTGCCAGCAGCGTAGGGGATTTGGGCGGCTACACCTTC
15,TRBV12-3/TRBV12-4,TRBD1,TRBJ1-1,many,CASSSSGTGNTEAFF,TGTGCCAGCAGTTCGTCCGGGACAGGCAATACTGAAGCTTTCTTT
14,TRBV4-3,.,TRBJ2-4,.,CASSQDSAKNIQYF,TGCGCCAGCAGCCAAGACAGCGCCAAAAACATTCAGTACTTC
15,TRBV12-3/TRBV12-4,TRBD1,TRBJ1-2,.,CASSLEGGGAGGYTF,TGTGCCAGCAGTTTGGAAGGGGGCGGGGCTGGTGGCTACACCTTC
10,TRBV20-1,.,TRBJ2-7,few,CSAFMNEQYF,TGCAGTGCTTTTATGAACGAGCAGTACTTC
12,TRBV24-1,.,TRBJ2-3,.,CATRTDGDTQYF,TGTGCCACGAGGACCGACGGCGATACGCAGTATTTT
13,TRBV2,TRBD1,TRBJ1-6,once,CASMRGHNSPLHF,TGTGCCAGCATGAGGGGGCATAATTCACCCCTCCACTTT
13,TRBV7-6,.,TRBJ2-1,.,CASSFGYFNEQFF,TGTGCCAGCAGCTTTGGTTACTTTAATGAGCAGTTCTTC
15,TRBV29-1,.,TRBJ1-2,many,CSVDGGRQTNYGYTF,TGCAGCGTTGACGGGGGCAGGCAAACTAACTATGGCTACACCTTC
13,TRBV5-1,.,TRBJ1-1,few,CASSLTRVTEAFF,TGCGCCAGCAGCTTGACTCGGGTCACTGAAGCTTTCTTT
14,TRBV10-3,TRBD1,TRBJ2-5,few,CAISTGTGEETQYF,TGTGCCATCAGCACCGGGACAGGGGAAGAGACCCAGTACTTC
16,TRBV5-1,TRBD2,TRBJ2-2,.,CASNLLAGLEAGELFF,TGCGCCAGCAACCTACTAGCGGGGTTGGAGGCCGGGGAGCTGTTTTTT
17,TRBV11-2,.,TRBJ2-2,few,CASSLDLETQNTGELFF,TGTGCCAGCAGCTTAGATCTCGAGACCCAAAACACCGGGGAGCTGTTTTTT
13,TRBV29-1,.,TRBJ1-2,few,CRADTLANYGYTF,TGCAGAGCTGACACCCTCGCTAACTATGGCTACACCTTC
14,TRBV11-3,.,TRBJ2-1,.,CASSSKGRPYEQFF,TGTGCCAGCAGCTCAAAGGGGCGTCCGTATGAGCAGTTCTTC
15,TRBV29-1,TRBD2,TRBJ2-1,.,CSVEGGLAGGYEQFF,TGCAGCGTTGAAGGGGGACTAGCGGGAGGTTATGAGCAGTTCTTC
11,TRBV10-3,.,TRBJ2-1,.,CAISYQGEQFF,TGTGCCATCAGCTACCAGGGGGAGCAGTTCTTC
14,TRBV18,TRBD1,TRBJ1-2,many,CASSPGQGYYGYTF,TGTGCCAGCTCGCCTGGACAGGGCTACTATGGCTACACCTTC
13,TRBV5-1,.,TRBJ1-1,many,CASSLVRNTEAFF,TGCGCCAGCAGCTTGGTCAGGAACACTGAAGCTTTCTTT
14,TRBV29-1,TRBD1,TRBJ1-2,.,CSVEGRQGSYGYTF,TGCAGCGTTGAAGGCCGACAGGGTTCCTATGGCTACACCTTC
15,TRBV5-1,TRBD1,TRBJ2-7,.,CASSLGTGPYYEQYF,TGCGCCAGCAGCTTGGGGACAGGCCCCTACTACGAGCAGTACTTC
14,TRBV7-9,.,TRBJ1-1,.,CASSLVGRLTEAFF,TGTGCCAGCAGCTTAGTGGGGCGTTTGACTGAAGCTTTCTTT
16,TRBV4-3,TRBD2,TRBJ2-1,.,CASSLYSGNLPNEQFF,TGCGCCAGCAGCCTGTATAGCGGGAATCTCCCCAATGAGCAGTTCTTC
15,TRBV20-1,.,TRBJ2-3,.,CSATWTAFGADTQYF,TGCAGTGCTACCTGGACTGCTTTCGGGGCAGATACGCAGTATTTT
14,TRBV20-1,.,TRBJ1-1,few,CSAGPGPLNTEAFF,TGCAGTGCTGGGCCGGGACCGTTGAACACTGAAGCTTTCTTT
14,TRBV15,.,TRBJ2-3,.,CATSRTAKTDTQYF,TGTGCCACCAGCAGGACAGCTAAAACAGATACGCAGTATTTT
18,TRBV24-1,.,TRBJ2-1,few,CATSDDDFGGEAYNEQFF,TGTGCCACCAGTGATGACGACTTCGGGGGAGAGGCGTACAATGAGCAGTTCTTC
15,TRBV4-2,.,TRBJ1-1,few,CASSQPVALGTEAFF,TGTGCCAGCAGCCAACCGGTGGCCCTGGGGACTGAAGCTTTCTTT
14,TRBV28,.,TRBJ1-2,.,CASSPPRQSYGYTF,TGTGCCAGCAGTCCCCCTAGGCAGAGCTATGGCTACACCTTC
17,TRBV7-2,.,TRBJ2-6,few,CASSLGGRPSGANVLTF,TGTGCCAGCAGCTTAGGAGGCAGACCTTCTGGGGCCAACGTCCTGACTTTC
13,TRBV7-3,.,TRBJ1-1,many,CASSQQPNTEAFF,TGTGCCAGCAGCCAACAGCCGAACACTGAAGCTTTCTTT
13,TRBV12-3/TRBV12-4,.,TRBJ1-1,many,CASNYGQLTEAFF,TGTGCCAGCAACTACGGACAGTTGACTGAAGCTTTCTTT
17,TRBV7-3,TRBD2,TRBJ2-5,once,CASSPTSGRLRGETQYF,TGTGCCAGCAGCCCAACTAGCGGGAGGTTAAGGGGAGAGACCCAGTACTTC
16,TRBV11-2,TRBD2,TRBJ2-1,.,CASSPDGLAGWNEQFF,TGTGCCAGCAGCCCAGATGGGCTAGCGGGTTGGAATGAGCAGTTCTTC
14,TRBV18,TRBD1,TRBJ2-7,few,CASSPRGSSYEQYF,TGTGCCAGCAGCCCCAGGGGGAGCTCCTACGAGCAGTACTTC
15,TRBV6-6,.,TRBJ1-1,few,CASSSQGLGNTEAFF,TGTGCCAGCAGTAGCCAGGGTCTAGGGAACACTGAAGCTTTCTTT
19,TRBV7-8,.,TRBJ1-1,many,CASSLVSVLSTPGDTEAFF,TGTGCCAGCAGCTTAGTATCGGTACTTTCCACCCCTGGAGACACTGAAGCTTTCTTT
15,TRBV20-1,.,TRBJ1-1,.,CSARGVKWGKTEAFF,TGCAGTGCTAGAGGGGTTAAATGGGGAAAGACTGAAGCTTTCTTT
19,TRBV12-3/TRBV12-4,TRBD1,TRBJ1-5,few,CASRGPGQGGPYSNQPQHF,TGTGCCAGCAGGGGGCCGGGACAGGGGGGCCCTTATAGCAATCAGCCCCAGCATTTT
15,TRBV12-3/TRBV12-4,.,TRBJ2-6,few,CASSLLRSGANVLTF,TGTGCCAGCAGTTTACTTCGCTCTGGGGCCAACGTCCTGACTTTC
14,TRBV29-1,.,TRBJ2-1,few,CSVVLGASYNEQFF,TGCAGCGTTGTACTCGGGGCGTCCTACAATGAGCAGTTCTTC
14,TRBV20-1,.,TRBJ2-1,many,CSASLGPNYNEQFF,TGCAGTGCTAGTCTGGGGCCCAATTACAATGAGCAGTTCTTC
14,TRBV27,TRBD1,TRBJ2-1,.,CASSFGTGGYEQFF,TGTGCCAGCAGTTTCGGGACAGGGGGCTACGAGCAGTTCTTC